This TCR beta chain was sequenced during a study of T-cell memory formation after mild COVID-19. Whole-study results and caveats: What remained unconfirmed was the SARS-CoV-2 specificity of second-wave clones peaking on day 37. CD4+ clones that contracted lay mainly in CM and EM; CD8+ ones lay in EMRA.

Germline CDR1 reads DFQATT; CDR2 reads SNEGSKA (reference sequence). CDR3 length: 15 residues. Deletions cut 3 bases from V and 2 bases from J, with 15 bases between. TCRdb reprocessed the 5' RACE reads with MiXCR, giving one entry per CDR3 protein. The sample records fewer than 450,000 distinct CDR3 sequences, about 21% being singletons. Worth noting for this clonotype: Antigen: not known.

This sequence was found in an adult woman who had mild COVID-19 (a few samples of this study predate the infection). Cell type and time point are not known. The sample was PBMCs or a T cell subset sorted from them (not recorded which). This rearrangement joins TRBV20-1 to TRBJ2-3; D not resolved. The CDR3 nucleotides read TGCAGTGCTAGTCGCCAGCTAACTCCCACAGATACGCAGTATTTT. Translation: CSASRQLTPTDTQYF.